This TCR beta chain was retrieved from a study of T cell responses to AZD1222 COVID-19 vaccine. Looking at the study overall: Second-dose groups at about 4 or about 12 weeks were pooled.

Findings and limits, study-wide: Spike-specific TCR breadth and depth rose after two AZD1222 doses.

The CDR3 extends over 15 amino acids. V was clipped by 3 bases and J by 3 bases, with 12 bases between them. Germline loops: CDR1 MDHEN, CDR2 SYDVKM. The repertoire was sequenced with immunoSEQ multiplex PCR; TCRdb's copy has only in-frame clones and lacks some. In the table there are 85,000 to 90,000 clones, around 90% of which are singletons. As regards this clone: No antigen is known for it.

The TCR comes from an adult in good health. The V call is TRBV28, the J call TRBJ2-1, with a possible D match to TRBD1 (6 bases). The specimen was peripheral blood, collected on day 0 of AZD1222 vaccination. The DNA for the CDR3 is TGTGCCAGCAGTTTGGCCGGACAGTTCTACAATGAGCAGTTCTTC. Its protein is CASSLAGQFYNEQFF. Drawing the rest from reference TRBV28 and TRBJ2-1, the complete variable domain is DVKVTQSSRYLVKRTGEKVFLECVQDMDHENMFWYRQDPGLGLRLIYFSYDVKMKEKGDIPEGYSVSREKKERFSLILESASTNQTSMYLCASSLAGQFYNEQFFGPGTRLTVL.